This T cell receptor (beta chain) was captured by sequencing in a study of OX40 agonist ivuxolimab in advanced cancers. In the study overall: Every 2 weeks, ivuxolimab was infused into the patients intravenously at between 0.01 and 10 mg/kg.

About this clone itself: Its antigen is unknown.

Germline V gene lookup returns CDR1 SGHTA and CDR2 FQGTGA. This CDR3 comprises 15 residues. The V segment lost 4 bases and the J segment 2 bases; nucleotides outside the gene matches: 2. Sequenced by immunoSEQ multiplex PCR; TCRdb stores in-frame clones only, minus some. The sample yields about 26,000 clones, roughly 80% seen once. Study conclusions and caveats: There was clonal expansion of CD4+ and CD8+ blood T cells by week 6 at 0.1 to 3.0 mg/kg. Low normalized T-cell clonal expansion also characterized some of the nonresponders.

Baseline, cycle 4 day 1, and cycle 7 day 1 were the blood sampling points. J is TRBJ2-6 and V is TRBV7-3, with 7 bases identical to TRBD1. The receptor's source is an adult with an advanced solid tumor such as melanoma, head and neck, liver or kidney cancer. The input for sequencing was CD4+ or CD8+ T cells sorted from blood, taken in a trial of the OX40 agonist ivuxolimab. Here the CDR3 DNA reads TGTGCCAGCAGCTCTACAGGGGCTGGGGCCAACGTCCTGACTTTC. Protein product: CASSSTGAGANVLTF.